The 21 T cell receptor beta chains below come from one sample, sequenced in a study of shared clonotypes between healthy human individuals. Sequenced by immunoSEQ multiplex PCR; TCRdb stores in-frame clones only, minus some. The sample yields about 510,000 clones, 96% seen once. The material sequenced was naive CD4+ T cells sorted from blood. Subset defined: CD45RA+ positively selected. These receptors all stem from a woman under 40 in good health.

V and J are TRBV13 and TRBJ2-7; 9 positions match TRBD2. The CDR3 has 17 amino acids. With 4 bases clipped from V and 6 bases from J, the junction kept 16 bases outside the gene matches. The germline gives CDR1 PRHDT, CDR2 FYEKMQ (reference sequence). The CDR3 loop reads CASSWGLLAGSGGEQYF. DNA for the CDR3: TGTGCCAGCAGCTGGGGGCTCCTAGCGGGGTCTGGGGGCGAGCAGTACTTC. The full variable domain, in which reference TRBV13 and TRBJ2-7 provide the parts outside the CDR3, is AAGVIQSPRHLIKEKRETATLKCYPIPRHDTVYWYQQGPGQDPQFLISFYEKMQSDKGSIPDRFSAQQFSDYHSELNMSSLELGDSALYFCASSWGLLAGSGGEQYFGPGTRLTVT.

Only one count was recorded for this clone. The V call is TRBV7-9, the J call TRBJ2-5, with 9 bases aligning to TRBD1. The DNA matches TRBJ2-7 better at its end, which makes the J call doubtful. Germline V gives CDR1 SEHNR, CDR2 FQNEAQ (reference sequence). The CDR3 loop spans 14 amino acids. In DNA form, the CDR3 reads TGTGCCAGCAGCTTTGGGACAGGGTCCTACGAGCAGTACTTC. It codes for CASSFGTGSYEQYF.

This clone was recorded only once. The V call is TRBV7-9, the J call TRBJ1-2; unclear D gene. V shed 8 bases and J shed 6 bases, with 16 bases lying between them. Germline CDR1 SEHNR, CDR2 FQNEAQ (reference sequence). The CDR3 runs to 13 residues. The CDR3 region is CASSRTDLNGYTF. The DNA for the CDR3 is TGTGCCAGCTCCCGGACGGATCTCAATGGCTACACCTTC.

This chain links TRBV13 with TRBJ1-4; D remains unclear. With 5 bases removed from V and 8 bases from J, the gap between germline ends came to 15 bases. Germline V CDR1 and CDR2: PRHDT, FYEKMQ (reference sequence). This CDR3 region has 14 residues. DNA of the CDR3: TGTGCCAGCAGCGAACGGGGTCTTGGGGAAAAACTGTTTTTT. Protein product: CASSERGLGEKLFF.

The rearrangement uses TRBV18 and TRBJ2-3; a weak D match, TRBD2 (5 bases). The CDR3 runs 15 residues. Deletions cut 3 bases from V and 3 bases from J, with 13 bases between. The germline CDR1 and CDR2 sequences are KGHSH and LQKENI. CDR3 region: CASSPKSGPTDTQYF. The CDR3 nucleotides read TGTGCCAGCTCACCGAAAAGCGGACCAACAGATACGCAGTATTTT.

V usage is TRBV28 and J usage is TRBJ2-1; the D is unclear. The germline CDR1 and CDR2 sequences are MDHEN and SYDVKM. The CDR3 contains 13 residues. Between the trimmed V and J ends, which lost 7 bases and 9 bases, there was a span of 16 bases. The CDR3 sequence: CASTRTPSAEQFF. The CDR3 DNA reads TGTGCCAGCACCCGAACCCCCAGTGCTGAGCAGTTCTTC. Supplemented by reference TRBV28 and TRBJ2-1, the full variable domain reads DVKVTQSSRYLVKRTGEKVFLECVQDMDHENMFWYRQDPGLGLRLIYFSYDVKMKEKGDIPEGYSVSREKKERFSLILESASTNQTSMYLCASTRTPSAEQFFGPGTRLTVL.

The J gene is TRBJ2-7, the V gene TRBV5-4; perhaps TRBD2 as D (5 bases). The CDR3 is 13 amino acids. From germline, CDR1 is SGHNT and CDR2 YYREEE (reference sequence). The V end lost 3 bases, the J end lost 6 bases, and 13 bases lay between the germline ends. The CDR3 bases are TGTGCCAGCAGCTCCGGGCCCGAGGGCGAGCAGTACTTC. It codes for CASSSGPEGEQYF.

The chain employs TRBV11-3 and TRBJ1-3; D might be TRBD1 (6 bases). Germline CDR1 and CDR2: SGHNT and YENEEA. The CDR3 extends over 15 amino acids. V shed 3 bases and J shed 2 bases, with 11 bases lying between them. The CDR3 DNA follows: TGTGCCAGCAGCTTGAGGCAGGGGCCTGGAAACACCATATATTTT. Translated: CASSLRQGPGNTIYF.

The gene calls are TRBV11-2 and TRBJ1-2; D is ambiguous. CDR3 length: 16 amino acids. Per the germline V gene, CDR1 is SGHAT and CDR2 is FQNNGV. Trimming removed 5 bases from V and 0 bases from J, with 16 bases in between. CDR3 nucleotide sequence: TGTGCCAGCAGCGCATCGGGCCGACCTTCTAACTATGGCTACACCTTC. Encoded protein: CASSASGRPSNYGYTF.

CDR3 protein: CASSKYHGESNQPQHF. For the CDR3, the DNA is TGTGCCAGCAGTAAATACCACGGGGAAAGCAATCAGCCCCAGCATTTT. The rearrangement joins TRBV6-6 to TRBJ1-5; no firm D call. Looked up from germline, CDR1 is MNHNY and CDR2 is SVGAGI (reference sequence). Trimming removed 5 bases from V and 1 base from J, with 15 bases in between. The CDR3 consists of 16 residues.

CDR3 sequence reads: CASSRRTGSGEQYF. The CDR3 DNA reads TGTGCCAGCAGTCGCCGGACAGGGTCGGGGGAGCAGTACTTC. The V call is TRBV6-5, the J call TRBJ2-7; 8 nucleotides line up with TRBD1. The V segment lost 5 bases and the J segment 7 bases; nucleotides outside the gene matches: 10. The CDR3 is 14 amino acids. Germline V gives CDR1 MNHEY, CDR2 SVGAGI.

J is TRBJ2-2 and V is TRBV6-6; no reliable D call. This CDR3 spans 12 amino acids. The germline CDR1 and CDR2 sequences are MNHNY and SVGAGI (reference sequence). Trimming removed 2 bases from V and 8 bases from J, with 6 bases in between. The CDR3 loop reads CASSYKSGELFF. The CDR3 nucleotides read TGTGCCAGCAGTTACAAGTCGGGGGAGCTGTTTTTT.

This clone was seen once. The CDR3 spells CASSPGTLSGNTIYF. The CDR3 DNA sequence: TGTGCCAGCAGCCCCGGGACCCTCTCTGGAAACACCATATATTTT. J is TRBJ1-3 and V is TRBV7-2, with D tentatively TRBD1 (5 bases). Trimming stripped 5 bases from V and 0 bases from J, with 11 bases between. From germline, CDR1 is SGHTA and CDR2 FQGNSA. The CDR3 loop spans 15 amino acids. Full variable domain (rest looked up from reference TRBV7-2 and TRBJ1-3): GAGVSQSPSNKVTEKGKDVELRCDPISGHTALYWYRQSLGQGLEFLIYFQGNSAPDKSGLPSDRFSAERTGGSVSTLTIQRTQQEDSAVYLCASSPGTLSGNTIYFGEGSWLTVV.

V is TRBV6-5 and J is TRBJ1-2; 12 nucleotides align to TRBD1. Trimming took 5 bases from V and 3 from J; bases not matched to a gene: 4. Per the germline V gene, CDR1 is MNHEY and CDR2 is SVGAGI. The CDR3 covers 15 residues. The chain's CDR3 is CASSAGQGAYYGYTF. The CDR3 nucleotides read TGTGCCAGCAGTGCGGGACAGGGGGCTTACTATGGCTACACCTTC.

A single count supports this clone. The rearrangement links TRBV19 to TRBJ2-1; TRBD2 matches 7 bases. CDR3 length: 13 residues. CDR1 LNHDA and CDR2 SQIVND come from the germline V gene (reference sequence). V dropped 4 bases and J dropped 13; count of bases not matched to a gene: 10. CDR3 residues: CASSREGRELQFF. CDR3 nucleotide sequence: TGTGCCAGTAGTAGGGAGGGGAGGGAACTACAGTTCTTC.

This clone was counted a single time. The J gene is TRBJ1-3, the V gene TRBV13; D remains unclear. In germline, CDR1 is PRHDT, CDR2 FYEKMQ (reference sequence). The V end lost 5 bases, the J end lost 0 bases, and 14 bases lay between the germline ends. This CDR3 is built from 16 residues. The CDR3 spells CASSPPTDSSGNTIYF. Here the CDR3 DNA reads TGTGCCAGCAGCCCACCGACGGACTCCTCTGGAAACACCATATATTTT.

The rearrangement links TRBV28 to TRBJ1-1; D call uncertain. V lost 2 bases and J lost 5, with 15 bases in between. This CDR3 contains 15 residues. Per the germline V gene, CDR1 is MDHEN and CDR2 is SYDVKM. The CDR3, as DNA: TGTGCCAGCAGTTTAAGTTGGCGAACTACGACTGAAGCTTTCTTT. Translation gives CASSLSWRTTTEAFF.

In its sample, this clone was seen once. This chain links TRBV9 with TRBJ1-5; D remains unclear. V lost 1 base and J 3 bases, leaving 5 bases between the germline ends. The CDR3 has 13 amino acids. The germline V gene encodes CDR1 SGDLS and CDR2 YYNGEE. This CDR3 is CASSVKPNQPQHF. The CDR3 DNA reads TGTGCCAGCAGCGTAAAACCCAATCAGCCCCAGCATTTT.

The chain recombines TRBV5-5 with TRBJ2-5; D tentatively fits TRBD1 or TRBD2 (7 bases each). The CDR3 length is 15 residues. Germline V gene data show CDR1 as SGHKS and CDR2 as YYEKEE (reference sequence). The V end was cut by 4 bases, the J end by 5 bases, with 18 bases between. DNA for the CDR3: TGTGCCAGCAGCCCGAGGGAGGGGGCTTATGAGACCCAGTACTTC. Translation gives CASSPREGAYETQYF.

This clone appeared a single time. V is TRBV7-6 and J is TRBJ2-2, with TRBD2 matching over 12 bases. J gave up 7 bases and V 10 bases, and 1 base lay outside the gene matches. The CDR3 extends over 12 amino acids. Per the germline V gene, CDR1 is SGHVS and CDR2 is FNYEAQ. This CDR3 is CATGLAGGELFF. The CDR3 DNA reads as TGTGCCACGGGACTAGCGGGCGGGGAGCTGTTTTTT.

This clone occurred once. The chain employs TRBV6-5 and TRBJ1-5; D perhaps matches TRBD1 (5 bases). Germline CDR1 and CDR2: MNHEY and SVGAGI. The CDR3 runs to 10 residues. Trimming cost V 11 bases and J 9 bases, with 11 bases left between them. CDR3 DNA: TGTGCCTCAGGGTCTCTGCCCCAGCATTTT. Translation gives CASGSLPQHF.